These 18 T cell receptor beta chains came from one sample sequenced in a study of cytomegalovirus exposure and HLA in healthy donors. Data came from immunoSEQ multiplex PCR; TCRdb stores just in-frame clones and leaves some out. Among roughly 65,000 clones listed, 91% were seen once. The sequenced sample was PBMCs. The receptors originated from a man younger than 35 in good health and CMV-seronegative.

The chain combines TRBV7-9 with TRBJ2-1; D is perhaps TRBD2 (6 bases). There are 11 residues in the CDR3. CDR1 and CDR2 from the germline V gene are SEHNR and FQNEAQ (reference sequence). V lost 8 bases, J lost 10 bases, and 12 bases lay in between. CDR3: CASEGGGEQFF. In DNA, the CDR3 is TGTGCCAGCGAAGGAGGAGGGGAGCAGTTCTTC.

V usage is TRBV25-1 and J usage is TRBJ2-6; D uncertain. The CDR3 spans 15 residues. CDR1 and CDR2 (germline): MGHDK, SYGVNS. Trimming shortened V by 1 base and J by 2 bases, and 6 bases separated the two germline ends. The CDR3 DNA sequence: TGTGCCAGCAGTGAATCCCGCGCTGGGGCCAACGTCCTGACTTTC. This codes for CASSESRAGANVLTF.

The chain links TRBV18 to TRBJ1-1, with D tentatively TRBD1 (6 bases). Deletions cut 5 bases from V and 5 bases from J, with 21 bases between. The CDR3 is made up of 16 amino acids. Germline loops: CDR1 KGHSH, CDR2 LQKENI. CDR3 sequence reads: CASSSRAWGLGTEAFF. The CDR3 DNA reads TGTGCCAGCTCATCCCGAGCTTGGGGGCTGGGGACTGAAGCTTTCTTT.

CDR3 sequence (DNA): TGTGCCAGCAGCAAAGAGGGGCGGGAGGGGACCTACGAGCAGTACTTC. This translates into CASSKEGREGTYEQYF. The V call is TRBV21-1, the J call TRBJ2-7; TRBD2 is the table's D call, not checked against the DNA. TRBV21-1 is reported as a pseudogene. This CDR3 spans 16 amino acids.

The rearrangement links TRBV27 to TRBJ2-7; 12 positions agree with TRBD2. The germline gives CDR1 MNHEY, CDR2 SMNVEV (reference sequence). The CDR3 is made up of 15 amino acids. Trimming cost V 6 bases and J 7 bases; bases outside gene matches: 10. Written as DNA, the CDR3 is TGTGCCAGCAGGACTAGCGGGAGTCCGTCGAGTGAGCAGTACTTC. Translating it yields CASRTSGSPSSEQYF.

The chain recombines TRBV7-8 with TRBJ1-1; possible D gene TRBD1, 5 bases. V lost 3 bases to trimming and J lost 1 base, with 9 bases between them. Germline V lookup: CDR1 SGHVS, CDR2 FQNEAQ. This CDR3 has 14 residues. DNA for the CDR3: TGTGCCAGCAGCTTCGGGGGGGGGAACACTGAAGCTTTCTTT. As protein: CASSFGGGNTEAFF.

The rearrangement joins TRBV30 to TRBJ2-1; D call uncertain. The V and J ends lost 3 bases and 4 bases respectively, with 13 bases between them. The CDR3 has 14 residues. The germline gives CDR1 GTSNPN, CDR2 SVGIG (reference sequence). The CDR3 sequence is CAWRDQTEYNEQFF. The CDR3 DNA follows: TGTGCCTGGAGAGACCAAACAGAGTACAATGAGCAGTTCTTC.

The V gene is TRBV6-5, the J gene TRBJ1-2; D gene uncertain. The CDR3 is made up of 13 amino acids. V dropped 5 bases and J dropped 7 bases, with 14 bases sitting between them. Germline V gives CDR1 MNHEY, CDR2 SVGAGI. This CDR3 is CASSATEYSGYTF. CDR3 DNA: TGTGCCAGCAGTGCTACTGAATATAGTGGCTACACCTTC.

The CDR3 DNA is TGCGCCAGCAGCCCCGGACAGATCATCAGAAACACCATATATTTT. Encoded protein: CASSPGQIIRNTIYF. The genes are TRBV4-3 and TRBJ1-3, with D perhaps matching TRBD1 (6 bases). Trimming cost V 4 bases and J 5 bases, with 15 bases left between them. The CDR3 has 15 residues. CDR1 and CDR2 (germline): LGHNA, YSLEER.

J is TRBJ2-1 and V is TRBV7-3; 10 nucleotides agree with TRBD1. The CDR3 extends over 15 amino acids. Unmatched junction bases numbered 5, after V lost 3 bases and J lost 6 bases. Germline V gives CDR1 SGHTA, CDR2 FQGTGA. DNA for the CDR3: TGTGCCAGCAGCTTGACAGGGGGCTATAGCAATGAGCAGTTCTTC. Translation: CASSLTGGYSNEQFF.

The chain links TRBV9 to TRBJ2-3; D might be TRBD2 (5 bases). V shed 3 bases and J shed 8 bases, with 19 bases lying between them. Germline values: CDR1 SGDLS, CDR2 YYNGEE. CDR3 length equals 15 residues. CDR3: CASSARTSSWGTQYF. DNA for the CDR3: TGTGCCAGCAGCGCCCGAACTAGTAGCTGGGGTACGCAGTATTTT.

The CDR3 nucleotides are TGTGCCAGCAGCTTCAGCTTATTAGCGGGAGTGTACAATGAGCAGTTCTTC. Protein sequence: CASSFSLLAGVYNEQFF. The chain carries TRBV11-2 and TRBJ2-1; 9 positions agree with TRBD2. Germline-derived CDR1 and CDR2 are SGHAT and FQNNGV. This CDR3 has 17 amino acids. With 3 bases clipped from V and 4 bases from J, the junction kept 10 bases outside the gene matches.

The chain joins TRBV7-9 to TRBJ2-2, with TRBD1 identical over 7 bases. In germline, CDR1 is SEHNR, CDR2 FQNEAQ (reference sequence). This CDR3 is built from 19 residues. The V gene end was trimmed by 5 bases and the J gene end by 4 bases; junction bases not matched to a gene: 19. The CDR3, as DNA: TGTGCCAGCAGCCTCTCATTATCTAGAGGACAGGTATTCACCGGGGAGCTGTTTTTT. It codes for CASSLSLSRGQVFTGELFF.

V and J are TRBV19 and TRBJ1-5; D unclear. The V gene lost 0 bases and the J gene lost 0 bases, with 6 bases spanning the gap. This CDR3 has 15 residues. CDR1 is LNHDA, CDR2 SQIVND, per germline (reference sequence). The CDR3 region is CASSIDRVSNQPQHF. Written as DNA, the CDR3 is TGTGCCAGTAGTATAGATCGCGTTAGCAATCAGCCCCAGCATTTT.

The V gene is TRBV7-2, the J gene TRBJ2-5; 12 bases are a match to TRBD2. After removal of 3 bases from V and 5 bases from J, the junction contained 10 bases not matched to a gene. This CDR3 has 17 residues. Looked up from germline, CDR1 is SGHTA and CDR2 is FQGNSA. CDR3 sequence reads: CASSLGLAGGNWETQYF. The CDR3 bases are TGTGCCAGCAGCTTGGGGCTAGCGGGAGGGAACTGGGAGACCCAGTACTTC.

The J gene is TRBJ2-1, the V gene TRBV5-4; 14 bases align to TRBD2. Germline V gives CDR1 SGHNT, CDR2 YYREEE (reference sequence). V was pared by 3 bases and J by 7 bases, with 9 bases of the junction left unmatched. The CDR3 is 17 residues long. The CDR3 reads CASSSGLAGEARNEQFF. CDR3 sequence (DNA): TGTGCCAGCAGCTCGGGACTAGCGGGAGAGGCGCGGAATGAGCAGTTCTTC.

This chain uses TRBV7-9 with TRBJ2-3; 7 nucleotides match TRBD2. The CDR3 is 14 residues long. Germline-derived CDR1 and CDR2 are SEHNR and FQNEAQ (reference sequence). V was clipped by 5 bases and J by 2 bases; unmatched bases: 4. The CDR3 DNA reads TGTGCCAGCAGCCCAGCGGGGTTCACAGATACGCAGTATTTT. Translating it yields CASSPAGFTDTQYF.

The chain uses TRBV28 and TRBJ2-7, with D maybe TRBD2 (5 bases). Trimming took off 8 bases at V and 6 bases at J, with 20 bases between the two ends. The CDR3 is 14 residues long. In germline, CDR1 is MDHEN, CDR2 SYDVKM. The CDR3 protein is CASEPTGISLEQYF. The CDR3 nucleotides are TGTGCCAGCGAACCCACCGGGATCTCCCTCGAGCAGTACTTC. The entire variable domain, with the rest obtained from reference TRBV28 and TRBJ2-7, is as follows: DVKVTQSSRYLVKRTGEKVFLECVQDMDHENMFWYRQDPGLGLRLIYFSYDVKMKEKGDIPEGYSVSREKKERFSLILESASTNQTSMYLCASEPTGISLEQYFGPGTRLTVT.